This T cell receptor (beta chain) was identified during a study of PD-L1 blockade in urothelial cancer. Study overall: Patients commenced atezolizumab in 2014, and it was given at 1,200 mg intravenously every 3 weeks. Study-level findings and limits: Durable benefit was linked to greater 3-week expansion of tumor-associated blood clones.

Sequencing was performed with immunoSEQ multiplex PCR; in TCRdb, only in-frame clones are kept and a portion is missing. The data show under 120,000 clones, about 85% seen once. The CDR3 covers 15 residues. V gave up 5 bases and J gave up 5 bases; unmatched junction bases: 7. The germline V gene encodes CDR1 LNHDA and CDR2 SQIVND (reference sequence). This clone appeared a single time. Its antigen is as yet unknown. This chain joins TRBV19 and TRBJ2-1; TRBD2 agrees at 9 bases. The sequence derives from a man aged 45-65 years with urothelial cancer. This specimen was PBMCs, taken around atezolizumab (anti-PD-L1) treatment. The CDR3 DNA reads as TGTGCCAGTAGTGTTAATGCGGGAGGGAACAATGAGCAGTTCTTC. Translation gives CASSVNAGGNNEQFF.